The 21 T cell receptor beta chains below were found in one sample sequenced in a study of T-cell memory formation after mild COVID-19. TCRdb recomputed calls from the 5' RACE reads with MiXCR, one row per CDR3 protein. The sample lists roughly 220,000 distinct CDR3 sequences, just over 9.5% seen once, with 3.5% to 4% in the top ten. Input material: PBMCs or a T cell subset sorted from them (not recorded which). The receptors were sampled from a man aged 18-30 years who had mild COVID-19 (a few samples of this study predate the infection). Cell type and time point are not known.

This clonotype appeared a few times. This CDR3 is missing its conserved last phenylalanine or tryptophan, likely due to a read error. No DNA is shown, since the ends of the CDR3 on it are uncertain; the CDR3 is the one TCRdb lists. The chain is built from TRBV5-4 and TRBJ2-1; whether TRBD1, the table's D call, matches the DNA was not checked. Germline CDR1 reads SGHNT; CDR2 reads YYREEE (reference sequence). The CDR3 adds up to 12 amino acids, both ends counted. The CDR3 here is CASSSGTGGFRV.

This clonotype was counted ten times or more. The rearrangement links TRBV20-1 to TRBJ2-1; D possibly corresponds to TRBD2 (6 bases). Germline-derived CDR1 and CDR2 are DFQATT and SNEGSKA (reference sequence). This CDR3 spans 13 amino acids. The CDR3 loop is CSALGGSPSEQFF. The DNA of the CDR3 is TGCAGCGCCCTGGGGGGTTCCCCTAGTGAGCAGTTCTTC.

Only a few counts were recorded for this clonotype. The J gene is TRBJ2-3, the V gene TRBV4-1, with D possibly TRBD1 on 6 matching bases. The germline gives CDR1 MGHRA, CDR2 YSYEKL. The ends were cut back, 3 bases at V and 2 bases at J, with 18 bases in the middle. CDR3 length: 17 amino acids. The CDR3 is CASSHRPTGTATDTQYF. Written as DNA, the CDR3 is TGCGCCAGCAGCCACCGGCCAACAGGGACCGCCACAGATACGCAGTATTTT.

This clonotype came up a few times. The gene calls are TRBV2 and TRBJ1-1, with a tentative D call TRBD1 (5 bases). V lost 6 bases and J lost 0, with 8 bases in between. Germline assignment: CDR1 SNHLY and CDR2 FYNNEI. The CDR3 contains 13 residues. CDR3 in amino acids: CASRGGMNTEAFF. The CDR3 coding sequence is TGTGCCAGCAGGGGGGGAATGAACACTGAAGCTTTCTTT. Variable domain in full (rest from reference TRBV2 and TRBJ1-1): EPEVTQTPSHQVTQMGQEVILRCVPISNHLYFYWYRQILGQKVEFLVSFYNNEISEKSEIFDDQFSVERPDGSNFTLKIRSTKLEDSAMYFCASRGGMNTEAFFGQGTRLTVV.

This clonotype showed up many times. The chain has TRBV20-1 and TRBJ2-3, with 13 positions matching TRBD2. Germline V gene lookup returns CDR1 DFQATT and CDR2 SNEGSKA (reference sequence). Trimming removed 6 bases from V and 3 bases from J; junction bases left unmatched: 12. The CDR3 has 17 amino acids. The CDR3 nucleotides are TGCAGTGCGACGACTAGCGGGGGGCCCCTTGTTACAGATACGCAGTATTTT. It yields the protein CSATTSGGPLVTDTQYF.

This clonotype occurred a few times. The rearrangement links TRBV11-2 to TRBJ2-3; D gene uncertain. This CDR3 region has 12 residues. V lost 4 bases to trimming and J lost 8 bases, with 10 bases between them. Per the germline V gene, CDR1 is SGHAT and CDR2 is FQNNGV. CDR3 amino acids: CASSSITSTQYF. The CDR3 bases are TGTGCCAGCAGCTCCATCACAAGTACGCAGTATTTT.

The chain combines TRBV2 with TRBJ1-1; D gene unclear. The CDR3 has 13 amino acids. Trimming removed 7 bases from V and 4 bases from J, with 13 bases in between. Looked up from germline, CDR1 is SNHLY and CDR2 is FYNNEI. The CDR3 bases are TGTGCCAGCATTCTTGACGGTGGCACTGAAGCTTTCTTT. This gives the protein CASILDGGTEAFF.

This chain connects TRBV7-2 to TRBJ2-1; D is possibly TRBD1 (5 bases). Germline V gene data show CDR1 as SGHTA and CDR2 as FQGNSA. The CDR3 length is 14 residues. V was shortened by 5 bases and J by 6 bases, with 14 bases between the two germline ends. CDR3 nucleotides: TGTGCCAGCAGCCGCATTCAGGGTTCCAATGAGCAGTTCTTC. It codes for CASSRIQGSNEQFF.

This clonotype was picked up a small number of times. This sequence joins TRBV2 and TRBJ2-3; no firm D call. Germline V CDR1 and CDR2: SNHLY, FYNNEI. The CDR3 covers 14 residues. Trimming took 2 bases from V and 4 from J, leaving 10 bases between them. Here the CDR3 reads CASSELAAPDTQYF. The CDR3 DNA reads TGTGCCAGCAGTGAACTGGCAGCGCCAGATACGCAGTATTTT.

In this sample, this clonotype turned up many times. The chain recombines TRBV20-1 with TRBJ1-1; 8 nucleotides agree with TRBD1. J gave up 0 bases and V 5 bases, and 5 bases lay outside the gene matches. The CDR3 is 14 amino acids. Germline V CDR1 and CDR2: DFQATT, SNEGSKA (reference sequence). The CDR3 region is CSAGRQGMNTEAFF. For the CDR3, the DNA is TGCAGTGCTGGGAGACAGGGGATGAACACTGAAGCTTTCTTT.

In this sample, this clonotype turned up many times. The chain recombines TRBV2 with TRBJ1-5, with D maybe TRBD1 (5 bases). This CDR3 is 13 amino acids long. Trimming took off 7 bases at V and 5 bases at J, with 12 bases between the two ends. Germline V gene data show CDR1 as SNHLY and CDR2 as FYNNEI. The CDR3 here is CASTPDTHQPQHF. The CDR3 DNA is TGTGCCAGCACCCCGGACACTCATCAGCCCCAGCATTTT. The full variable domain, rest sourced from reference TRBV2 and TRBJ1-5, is EPEVTQTPSHQVTQMGQEVILRCVPISNHLYFYWYRQILGQKVEFLVSFYNNEISEKSEIFDDQFSVERPDGSNFTLKIRSTKLEDSAMYFCASTPDTHQPQHFGDGTRLSIL.

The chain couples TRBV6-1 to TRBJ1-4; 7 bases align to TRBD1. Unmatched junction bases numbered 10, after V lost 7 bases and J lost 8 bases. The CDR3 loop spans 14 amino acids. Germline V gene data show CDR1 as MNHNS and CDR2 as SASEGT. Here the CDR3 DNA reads TGTGCCAGCACTGGGGACAGTCGGGGGGAAAAACTGTTTTTT. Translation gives CASTGDSRGEKLFF.

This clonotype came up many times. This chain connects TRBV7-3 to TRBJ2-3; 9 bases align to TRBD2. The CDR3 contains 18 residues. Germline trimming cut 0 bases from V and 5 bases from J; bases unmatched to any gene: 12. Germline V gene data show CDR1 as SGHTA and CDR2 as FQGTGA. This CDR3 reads CASSLTVRRAGGVDTQYF. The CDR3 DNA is TGTGCCAGCAGCTTAACGGTCCGGAGAGCGGGGGGTGTAGATACGCAGTATTTT.

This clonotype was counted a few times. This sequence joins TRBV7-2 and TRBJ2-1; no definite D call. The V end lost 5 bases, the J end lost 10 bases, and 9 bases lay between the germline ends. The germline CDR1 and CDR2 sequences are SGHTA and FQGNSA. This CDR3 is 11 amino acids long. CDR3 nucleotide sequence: TGTGCCAGCAGCCGTTCAGGCGAGCAGTTCTTC. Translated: CASSRSGEQFF.

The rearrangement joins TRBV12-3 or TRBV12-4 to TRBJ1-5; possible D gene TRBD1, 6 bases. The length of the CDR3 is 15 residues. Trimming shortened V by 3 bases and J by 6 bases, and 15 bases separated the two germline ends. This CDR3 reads CASSLGGARPQPQHF. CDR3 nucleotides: TGTGCCAGCAGTTTGGGGGGCGCAAGGCCTCAGCCCCAGCATTTT.

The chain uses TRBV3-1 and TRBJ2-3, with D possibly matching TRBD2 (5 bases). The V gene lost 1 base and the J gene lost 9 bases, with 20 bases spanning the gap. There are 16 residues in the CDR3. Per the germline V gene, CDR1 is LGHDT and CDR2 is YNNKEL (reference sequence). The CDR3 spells CASSQVSGVDRATQYF. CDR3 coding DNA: TGTGCCAGCAGCCAAGTTTCCGGGGTCGATCGAGCGACGCAGTATTTT.

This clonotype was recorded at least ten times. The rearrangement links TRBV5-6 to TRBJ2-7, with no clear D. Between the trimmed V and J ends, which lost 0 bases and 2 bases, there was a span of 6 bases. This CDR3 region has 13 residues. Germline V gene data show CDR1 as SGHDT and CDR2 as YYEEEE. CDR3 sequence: CASSLGLTYEQYV. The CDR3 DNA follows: TGTGCCAGCAGCTTGGGCCTCACCTACGAGCAGTACGTC.

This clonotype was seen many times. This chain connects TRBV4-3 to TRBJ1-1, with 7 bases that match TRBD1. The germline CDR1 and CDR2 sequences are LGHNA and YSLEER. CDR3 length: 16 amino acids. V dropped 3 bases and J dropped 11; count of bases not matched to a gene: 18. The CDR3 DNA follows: TGCGCCAGCAGCCACACATCCGGGACAGACTCCCTCGGGGCTTTCTTT. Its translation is CASSHTSGTDSLGAFF.

Written as DNA, the CDR3 is TGTGCCAGCAGTTACTTGGACAGGGACACCGGGGAGCTGTTTTTT. It specifies CASSYLDRDTGELFF. This rearrangement joins TRBV6-5 to TRBJ2-2, with 8 bases that match TRBD1. Germline lookup yields CDR1 MNHEY and CDR2 SVGAGI. Trimming at V came to 1 base and at J to 3 bases, leaving 1 base not matched to a gene. The CDR3 spans 15 residues.

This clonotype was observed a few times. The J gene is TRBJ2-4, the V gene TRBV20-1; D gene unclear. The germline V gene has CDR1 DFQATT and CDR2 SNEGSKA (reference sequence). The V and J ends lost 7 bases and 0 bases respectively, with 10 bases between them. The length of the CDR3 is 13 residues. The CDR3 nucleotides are TGCAGTGGCATTGGGTCAGCCAAAAACATTCAGTACTTC. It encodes CSGIGSAKNIQYF.

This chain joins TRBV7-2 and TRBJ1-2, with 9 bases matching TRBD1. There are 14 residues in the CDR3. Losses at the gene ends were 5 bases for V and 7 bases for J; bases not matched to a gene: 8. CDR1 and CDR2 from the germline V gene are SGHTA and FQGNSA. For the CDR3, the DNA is TGTGCCAGCAGCCGGGAGGGGACAGGGTCTGGCTACACCTTC. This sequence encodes CASSREGTGSGYTF.